This entry concerns a single TCR beta chain. Seattle enrolled patients during active infection and tracked them longitudinally. This sample is part of a study of blood T cell repertoires in COVID-19. Across the study: Samples taken during acute and convalescent COVID-19 were collected in the United States, Italy and Spain. In each case, the material was cDNA or gDNA derived from T cells, B-cell-depleted T cells, or PBMCs.

The protocol was immunoSEQ multiplex PCR, while the TCRdb copy is restricted to in-frame clones and leaves out a portion. The sample lists some 200,000 clones, more than 75% occurring once. CDR3 length: 19 residues. The junction had 15 bases not matched to a gene; V was cut back by 3 bases and J by 2 bases. Germline V lookup: CDR1 DFQATT, CDR2 SNEGSKA (reference sequence). The material sequenced was peripheral blood. The receptor comes from a woman in her seventies with COVID-19, enrolled during active disease. This chain connects TRBV20-1 to TRBJ2-7; 14 bases map to TRBD2. CDR3 sequence reads: CSASLPGLAGGHSPYEQYF. CDR3 in DNA: TGCAGTGCTAGTCTTCCCGGACTAGCGGGAGGCCACTCCCCCTACGAGCAGTACTTC.